This T cell receptor (beta chain) was sequenced in a study of human T cells and chemical hapten exposure. Study as a whole: Recorded diagnoses among the mostly female patients were alopecia areata, totalis or universalis. Whole-study findings and limits: Since the donors had alopecia, their immune response may not be the same as that of healthy people.

The CDR3 runs 14 residues. Trimming removed 0 bases at V and 0 bases at J, with 7 bases between. From germline, CDR1 is DFQATT and CDR2 SNEGSKA (reference sequence). Each cDNA molecule in the library carried unique molecular identifiers. Using its own MiXCR run on the RACE reads, TCRdb lists one record per CDR3 protein. This table has 150,000 to 200,000 distinct CDR3 sequences, approximately 20% appearing once. This clonotype was observed at least ten times. The antigen remains undetermined. Time point specified: patch test 1, 2 weeks after DPC sensitization. Treatment: therapeutic diphenylcyclopropenone sensitization with weekly scalp DPC. Donors, patients with alopecia ranging from 18 to 70 years old and judged suitable for DPC, provided samples.

The receptor's source is a woman aged 50 to 60 with alopecia areata. Some clones in this sample may be carry-over from other donors' samples. The material was whole blood, obtained in connection with sensitization to the hapten diphenylcyclopropenone (DPC). The chain recombines TRBV20-1 with TRBJ2-3; D not certain. The chain's CDR3 is CSARDPPSTDTQYF. DNA of the CDR3: TGCAGTGCTAGAGATCCACCCAGCACAGATACGCAGTATTTT.